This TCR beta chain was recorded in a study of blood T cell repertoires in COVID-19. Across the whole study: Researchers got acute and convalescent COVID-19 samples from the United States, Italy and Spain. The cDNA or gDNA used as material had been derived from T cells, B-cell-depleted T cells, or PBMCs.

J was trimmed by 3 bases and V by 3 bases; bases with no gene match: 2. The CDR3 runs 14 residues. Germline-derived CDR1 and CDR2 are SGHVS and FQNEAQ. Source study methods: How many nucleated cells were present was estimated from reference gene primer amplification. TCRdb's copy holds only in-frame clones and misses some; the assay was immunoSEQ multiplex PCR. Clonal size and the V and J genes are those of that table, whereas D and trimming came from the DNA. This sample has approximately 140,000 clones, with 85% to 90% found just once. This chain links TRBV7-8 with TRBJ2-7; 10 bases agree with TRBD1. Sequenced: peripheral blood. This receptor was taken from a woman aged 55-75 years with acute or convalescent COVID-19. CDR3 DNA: TGTGCCAGCAGCTTTGGGGACAGGGGCTACGAGCAGTACTTC. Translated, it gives CASSFGDRGYEQYF.